This entry features one TCR beta chain sequence. Its antigen is still unknown. The entry originates in a study of T-cell memory formation after mild COVID-19. Study as a whole: TCR clustering was largely donor specific. Study-level findings and limits: The appearance of some responding clones in pre-infection memory suggested that cross-reactive memory joined.

The CDR3 has 13 amino acids. Germline loops: CDR1 SGHTA, CDR2 FQGNSA. V was shortened by 5 bases and J by 6 bases, with 10 bases between the two germline ends. 5'RACE with constant-segment primers yielded barcoded, UMI-tagged TCR alpha and TCR beta cDNA libraries. TCRdb reprocessed the 5' RACE reads with MiXCR, giving one entry per CDR3 protein. The repertoire holds under 450,000 distinct CDR3 sequences, with roughly 19% as singletons. This chain connects TRBV7-2 to TRBJ1-4; the D gene is possibly TRBD1 (5 bases). Sequencing was performed on PBMCs or a T cell subset sorted from them (not recorded which). The sequence was obtained from a man aged 18 to 30 who had mild COVID-19 (a few samples of this study predate the infection). Cell type and time point are not known. The CDR3 nucleotides are TGTGCCAGCAGCAGGGGACGGGATGAAAAACTGTTTTTT. Translation: CASSRGRDEKLFF.